Sequencing of this T cell receptor (beta chain) was carried out in a study of vaccination and CD4 T cells after COVID-19 (dated by TCRdb to about 2022). For context, the study as a whole: Six males and four females were included in the convalescent cohort, with two Hispanic individuals, seven Caucasians, two Asians and one multiracial person represented. Two doses of either the Pfizer-BioNTech BNT162b2 vaccine (n=8) or the Moderna mRNA-1273 vaccine (n=2) were administered to participants. Post-COVID blood samples from convalescent patients were collected a median of 101 days after diagnosis, with a range of roughly 35 to 180 days. Post-vaccine blood samples were obtained a median of approximately 74 days after the second vaccine dose, with a range of about 12 to 241 days. Culture stimuli were overlapping spike peptide pools from SARS-CoV-2 and from the common cold coronaviruses HCoV-NL63, HCoV-OC43 and HCoV-229E. Control cultures used a CEFX viral epitope pool as positive control, an HIV-1 Nef peptide pool as negative control, or no peptide. In 10 COVID-19 convalescent patients and 4 infection-naive healthy vaccine recipients, researchers compared the spike-specific CD4+ TCR repertoire from before mRNA vaccination with the repertoire from after. Beyond this particular receptor, the publication reports: The median number of SARS-CoV-2-reactive clonotypes rose from roughly 20 after infection to approximately 41 after vaccination, but the change was not significant. The study included relatively few convalescent patients and did not analyze early timepoints after natural infection. Among convalescent patients, a median 86.3% of the SARS-CoV-2-reactive clones seen after vaccination appeared only after vaccination, which suggests priming specific to the vaccine. In convalescent patients, nearly all vaccine-specific clones (304 of 307) were found to be mono-reactive for SARS-CoV-2 spike rather than cross-reactive with common cold coronaviruses.

CDR1 and CDR2 were assigned from the germline V gene as KGHDR and SFDVKD. Inclusive of the bounding cysteine and phenylalanine, the CDR3 is 15 residues long. Only the CDR3 DNA is retained, 45 bases long and in frame from the first base. Libraries came from PCR. DNA from cultured CD4+ T cells underwent TCR sequencing with the Oncomine TCR Beta short-read assay at the Johns Hopkins FTIC core. The QIAamp micro DNA kit was used to extract genomic DNA from the cultured CD4+ T cells. The Oncomine TCR Beta libraries from cultured CD4+ T cells were pooled using unique dual indexes and then sequenced on an Illumina iSeq 100. Processing in the source paper ran as follows. Non-productive sequences were filtered out, and CDR3s that did not start with C, did not end with F or W, or were shorter than 7 amino acids were discarded. The MANAFEST web application identified antigen-specific clonotypes by comparing peptide-stimulated wells against reference wells and other culture wells. For a clone to be called positive, the clone needed an FDR below 0.05, an odds ratio above 5, and a productive frequency above 0.1% in at least two of three replicate wells. Cross-reactive clonotypes were defined as significantly expanded in both SARS-CoV-2 spike wells and at least one common cold coronavirus spike condition. Using R version 3.6.1, CDR3 homology was evaluated through Levenshtein distances (stringdist) along with unrooted phylogenetic trees (ape). TCRdb reprocessed the public reads (quality trimming at Q25 with fastp, clone calling with MiXCR) and kept in-frame beta chains. Each record represents a unique CDR3 protein, reported with the most common genes and DNA among its rows. For this entry, the V and J calls and clone size follow TCRdb and not the study's own pipeline. Across this sample there are 9,500 to 15,000 distinct CDR3 sequences, with around 20% seen only once. About 13% of the sample lies in the top ten.

This clonotype appeared a single time. Its target antigen remains unknown. A much larger clone differs by one base, so this may be a read error. Sample treatment or condition, as interpreted from the label and publication: roughly 10-day PBMC culture with coronavirus spike peptide pools or control peptides (ViraFEST assay). The ViraFEST assay, used in the study, expanded antigen-specific T cells with peptide pools and then identified the expanded clonotypes through TCR sequencing. The absence of prior SARS-CoV-2 infection in healthy vaccine recipients was confirmed by negative nucleocapsid antibody tests before and after vaccination. More than 1.5 million PBMCs per well were cultured in IMDM with 5% human AB serum and approximately 10 IU/ml IL-2, plus 10 ug/ml peptide pools. On days 3 and 7, half of the culture medium was replaced with fresh IL-2-containing medium. After 10 to 11 days of culture, CD4+ T cells were isolated by negative selection with the EasySep CD4+ T cell isolation kit. Ficoll-Paque Plus gradient centrifugation was used to isolate PBMCs from whole blood, and the isolated PBMCs were then either used fresh or cryopreserved at -140C. Each culture condition was generally run in triplicate wells.

This specimen consisted of CD4+ T cells from blood, cultured in vitro, obtained before SARS-CoV-2 vaccination. Recombination joined TRBV24-1 with TRBJ1-5, and TRBD1 aligns with 7 junction nucleotides. The sequence came from a human donor who received a COVID-19 vaccine. The CDR3 region reads CATSGVGGRNRPQHF. Here is the DNA: TGTGCCACCAGTGGAGTAGGGGGCCGGAATCGGCCCCAGCATTTT.